This T cell receptor beta chain was retrieved from a study of T cell responses to AZD1222 COVID-19 vaccine. Study outcomes and limitations: Repertoire collection took place solely once the T cell response had peaked. At 160-218 and 743-854, vaccine-associated CD4 TCRs were dominant, and they spanned spike. Among spike-specific TCRs, nearly half reportedly target unmutated variant regions.

Turning to this clone: Its target is unknown.

Only in-frame clones appear in the TCRdb table, and some are missing; sequencing was by immunoSEQ multiplex PCR. The profile shows around 140,000 clones, roughly nine tenths of them singletons. Germline V lookup: CDR1 LNHDA, CDR2 SQIVND (reference sequence). The CDR3 runs 15 residues. V was clipped by 5 bases and J by 6 bases, with 17 bases between them. The sequence was collected from an adult who received the AZD1222 COVID-19 vaccine. The material sequenced was peripheral blood, taken 28 days after the second AZD1222 dose. The chain links TRBV19 to TRBJ1-5; D remains ambiguous. In DNA, the CDR3 is TGTGCCAGTAGTCTCCGGGGAGGGATAGGTCAGCCCCAGCATTTT. This sequence encodes CASSLRGGIGQPQHF. The full variable domain, rest sourced from reference TRBV19 and TRBJ1-5, is DGGITQSPKYLFRKEGQNVTLSCEQNLNHDAMYWYRQDPGQGLRLIYYSQIVNDFQKGDIAEGYSVSREKKESFPLTVTSAQKNPTAFYLCASSLRGGIGQPQHFGDGTRLSIL.